A single sample is the source of the 17 T cell receptor beta chains below, sequenced in a study of blood T cell repertoires in COVID-19. Some clones are missing from TCRdb's copy, which holds only in-frame ones; the method was immunoSEQ multiplex PCR. Of roughly 250,000 clones listed, roughly 85% were seen once; the top ten hold roughly 4%. The material sequenced was PBMCs or T cells enriched from blood (not recorded which). The receptors were gathered from a woman aged 30 to 39 who had recovered from COVID-19.

The chain is built from TRBV5-6 and TRBJ1-4, with D unclear. The CDR3 loop spans 14 amino acids. Germline V gene sequence: CDR1 SGHDT, CDR2 YYEEEE. The germline V and J ends were trimmed by 5 bases and 1 base, with 9 bases remaining between them. The CDR3 protein is CASSSAGTNEKLFF. Written as DNA, the CDR3 is TGTGCCAGCAGTTCGGCGGGAACTAATGAAAAACTGTTTTTT.

V usage is TRBV5-1 and J usage is TRBJ1-3; TRBD1 is a possible D gene (5 bases). Per the germline V gene, CDR1 is SGHRS and CDR2 is YFSETQ. V was trimmed by 4 bases and J by 0 bases, leaving 11 bases between them. This CDR3 spans 15 amino acids. This chain's CDR3 is CASSTTGASGNTIYF. CDR3 bases: TGCGCCAGCAGCACAACAGGAGCCTCTGGAAACACCATATATTTT.

This chain joins TRBV5-6 and TRBJ2-3; the match to TRBD1 covers 9 bases. The V segment lost 2 bases and the J segment 3 bases; nucleotides outside the gene matches: 13. The CDR3 covers 18 residues. Germline CDR1 is SGHDT and CDR2 is YYEEEE. The CDR3 DNA reads as TGTGCCAGCAGCTTTATGCGCCTTACAGGGGGCAGAACAGATACGCAGTATTTT. Protein product: CASSFMRLTGGRTDTQYF. The variable domain in full, with the rest retrieved from reference TRBV5-6 and TRBJ2-3, is DAGVTQSPTHLIKTRGQQVTLRCSPKSGHDTVSWYQQALGQGPQFIFQYYEEEERQRGNFPDRFSGHQFPNYSSELNVNALLLGDSALYLCASSFMRLTGGRTDTQYFGPGTRLTVL.

V and J are TRBV5-1 and TRBJ2-1; 7 positions match TRBD1. CDR1 is SGHRS and CDR2 is YFSETQ in the germline V gene. After removal of 8 bases from V and 6 bases from J, the junction contained 14 bases not matched to a gene. CDR3 size: 15 residues. The CDR3 DNA is TGCGCCAGTCACCAGGGGGTCACGGGTAGCAATGAGCAGTTCTTC. Residues: CASHQGVTGSNEQFF.

The gene calls are TRBV9 and TRBJ1-4, with D possibly TRBD1 on 6 matching bases. This CDR3 is 13 amino acids long. V was trimmed by 0 bases and J by 7 bases, leaving 7 bases between them. Germline CDR1 is SGDLS and CDR2 is YYNGEE. This chain's CDR3 is CASSVGQAEKLFF. CDR3 DNA sequence: TGTGCCAGCAGCGTAGGACAGGCTGAAAAACTGTTTTTT.

J is TRBJ2-2 and V is TRBV12-5, with D possibly TRBD2 on 5 matching bases. The CDR3 sequence is 12 residues long. V lost 6 bases and J lost 7, with 9 bases in between. CDR1 is LGHNT, CDR2 FRNRAP, per germline. The CDR3: CASGIGNGELFF. CDR3 DNA sequence: TGTGCTAGTGGAATCGGGAACGGGGAGCTGTTTTTT.

The chain couples TRBV11-2 to TRBJ2-3; 8 bases match TRBD1. V gave up 4 bases and J gave up 2 bases; unmatched junction bases: 8. Germline V gene data show CDR1 as SGHAT and CDR2 as FQNNGV. This CDR3 spans 16 amino acids. CDR3 sequence reads: CASSSTGEFFTDTQYF. The DNA for the CDR3 is TGTGCCAGCAGCTCGACAGGGGAATTTTTCACAGATACGCAGTATTTT. The full variable domain, in which reference TRBV11-2 and TRBJ2-3 provide the parts outside the CDR3, is EAGVAQSPRYKIIEKRQSVAFWCNPISGHATLYWYQQILGQGPKLLIQFQNNGVVDDSQLPKDRFSAERLKGVDSTLKIQPAKLEDSAVYLCASSSTGEFFTDTQYFGPGTRLTVL.

The chain uses TRBV28 and TRBJ2-7; a weak D match, TRBD2 (6 bases). Per germline, CDR1 MDHEN and CDR2 SYDVKM. The CDR3 has 13 amino acids. Trimming removed 3 bases from V and 3 bases from J, with 9 bases in between. The CDR3: CASSLGRNYEQYF. The CDR3 region has the DNA TGTGCCAGCAGTTTGGGGAGGAACTACGAGCAGTACTTC.

The V call is TRBV5-1, the J call TRBJ2-2, with TRBD1 matching 7 bases. There are 16 residues in the CDR3. CDR1 and CDR2 (germline): SGHRS, YFSETQ. Trimming cost V 0 bases and J 5 bases; bases outside gene matches: 7. CDR3 region: CASSLETGVRTGELFF. As DNA, the CDR3 is TGCGCCAGCAGCTTGGAAACAGGGGTCCGGACCGGGGAGCTGTTTTTT.

The chain employs TRBV5-1 and TRBJ2-5; the match to TRBD2 covers 8 bases. The germline V gene has CDR1 SGHRS and CDR2 YFSETQ. This CDR3 has 15 amino acids. V lost 0 bases to trimming and J lost 3 bases; unmatched junction nucleotides: 4. The CDR3 loop is CASSLAGTSEETQYF. CDR3 DNA sequence: TGCGCCAGCAGCTTGGCCGGGACTAGTGAAGAGACCCAGTACTTC.

V is TRBV7-8 and J is TRBJ1-6; 7 bases align to TRBD1. The CDR3 is 16 amino acids. The junction had 13 bases not matched to a gene; V was cut back by 4 bases and J by 10 bases. Per germline, CDR1 SGHVS and CDR2 FQNEAQ. The CDR3 is CASSSIYRGAPSPLHF. CDR3 DNA sequence: TGTGCCAGCAGCTCCATTTACAGGGGAGCGCCCTCACCCCTCCACTTT.

Here the CDR3 reads CASSSDWKETQYF. DNA for the CDR3: TGTGCCAGCAGCTCGGACTGGAAAGAGACCCAGTACTTC. The chain combines TRBV7-3 with TRBJ2-5, with a possible D match to TRBD2 (5 bases). The germline V and J ends were trimmed by 4 bases and 3 bases, with 9 bases remaining between them. Germline values: CDR1 SGHTA, CDR2 FQGTGA. The CDR3 consists of 13 residues. The full variable domain, in which reference TRBV7-3 and TRBJ2-5 provide the parts outside the CDR3, is GAGVSQTPSNKVTEKGKYVELRCDPISGHTALYWYRQSLGQGPEFLIYFQGTGAADDSGLPNDRFFAVRPEGSVSTLKIQRTERGDSAVYLCASSSDWKETQYFGPGTRLLVL.

The genes are TRBV14 and TRBJ1-2, with D possibly being TRBD1 (5 bases). Germline V lookup: CDR1 SGHDN, CDR2 FVKESK. The CDR3 totals 13 residues. V was trimmed by 4 bases and J by 7 bases, leaving 13 bases between them. This CDR3 reads CASSPQGLVGYTF. CDR3 bases: TGTGCCAGCAGCCCCCAGGGACTAGTTGGCTACACCTTC.

The chain links TRBV4-1 to TRBJ2-5; 10 nucleotides agree with TRBD2. From germline, CDR1 is MGHRA and CDR2 YSYEKL. Trimming at V came to 1 base and at J to 5 bases, leaving 4 bases not matched to a gene. The CDR3 sequence is 15 residues long. CDR3 nucleotides: TGCGCCAGCAGCCAAGTAGCGGGGGGACGGGAGACCCAGTACTTC. Encoded protein: CASSQVAGGRETQYF.

The gene calls are TRBV30 and TRBJ1-4; no clear D. The CDR3 totals 14 residues. Per germline, CDR1 GTSNPN and CDR2 SVGIG (reference sequence). Trimming stripped 0 bases from V and 4 bases from J, with 9 bases between. This chain's CDR3 is CAWSVRVINEKLFF. As DNA, the CDR3 is TGTGCCTGGAGTGTACGCGTGATTAATGAAAAACTGTTTTTT.

The chain carries TRBV12-3 or TRBV12-4 and TRBJ1-2; no clear D gene. Trimming removed 7 bases from V and 6 bases from J, with 15 bases in between. The CDR3 has 13 residues. CDR3 coding DNA: TGTGCCAGCACCATCGACAATTCTAATGGCTACACCTTC. This codes for CASTIDNSNGYTF.

The rearrangement joins TRBV9 to TRBJ1-1; D is ambiguous. Per germline, CDR1 SGDLS and CDR2 YYNGEE. Between the trimmed V and J ends, which lost 2 bases and 4 bases, there was a span of 15 bases. This CDR3 has 15 residues. The chain's CDR3 is CASSVGWSSATEAFF. The DNA for the CDR3 is TGTGCCAGCAGCGTTGGCTGGTCCTCCGCCACTGAAGCTTTCTTT.